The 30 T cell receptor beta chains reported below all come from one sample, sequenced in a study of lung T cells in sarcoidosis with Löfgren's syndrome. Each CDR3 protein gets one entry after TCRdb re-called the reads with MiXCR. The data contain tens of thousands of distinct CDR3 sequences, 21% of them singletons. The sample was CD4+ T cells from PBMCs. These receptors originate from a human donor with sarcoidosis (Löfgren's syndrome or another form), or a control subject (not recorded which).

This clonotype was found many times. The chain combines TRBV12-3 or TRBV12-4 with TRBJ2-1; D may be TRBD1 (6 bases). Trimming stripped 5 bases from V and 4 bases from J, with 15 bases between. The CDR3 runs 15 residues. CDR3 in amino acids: CASSPSWTAYNEQFF. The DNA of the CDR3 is TGTGCCAGCAGTCCCTCGTGGACAGCGTACAATGAGCAGTTCTTC.

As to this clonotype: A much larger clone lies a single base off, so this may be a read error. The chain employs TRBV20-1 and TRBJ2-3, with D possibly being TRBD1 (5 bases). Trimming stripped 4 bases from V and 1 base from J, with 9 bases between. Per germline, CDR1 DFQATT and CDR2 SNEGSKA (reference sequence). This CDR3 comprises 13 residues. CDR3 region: CSAIVRGTDTQYF. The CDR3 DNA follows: TGCAGTGCTATAGTCAGGGGCACAGATACGCAGTATTTT.

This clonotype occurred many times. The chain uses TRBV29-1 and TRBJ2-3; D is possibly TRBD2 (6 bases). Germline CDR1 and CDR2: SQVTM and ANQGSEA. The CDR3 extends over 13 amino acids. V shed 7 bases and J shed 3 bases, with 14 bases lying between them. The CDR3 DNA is TGCAGCGCTGATGGGGGAGGAACAGATACGCAGTATTTT. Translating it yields CSADGGGTDTQYF.

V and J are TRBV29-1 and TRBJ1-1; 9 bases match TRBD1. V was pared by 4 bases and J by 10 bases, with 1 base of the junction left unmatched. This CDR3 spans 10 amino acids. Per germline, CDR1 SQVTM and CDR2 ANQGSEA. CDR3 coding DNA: TGCAGCGTTGGACAGGGGGGAGCTTTCTTT. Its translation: CSVGQGGAFF.

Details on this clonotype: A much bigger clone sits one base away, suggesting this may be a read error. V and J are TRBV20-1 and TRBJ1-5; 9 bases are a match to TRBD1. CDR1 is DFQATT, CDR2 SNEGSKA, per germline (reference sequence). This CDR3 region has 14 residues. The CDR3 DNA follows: TGCAGTGCTAGAGGCACGACAGGGGGTCAGCCCCGGCATTTT. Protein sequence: CSARGTTGGQPRHF.

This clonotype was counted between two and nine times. The CDR3 nucleotides read TGTGCCAGTAGTATCCTGGGACAGGGCGACGCAACTAATGAAAAACTGTTTTTT. Its translation is CASSILGQGDATNEKLFF. The chain links TRBV19 to TRBJ1-4; 9 bases agree with TRBD1. With 3 bases clipped from V and 0 bases from J, the junction kept 8 bases outside the gene matches. The CDR3 is made up of 18 amino acids. Germline CDR1 is LNHDA and CDR2 is SQIVND (reference sequence).

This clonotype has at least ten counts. CDR3 sequence: CASRGQLTDTQYF. CDR3 nucleotides: TGTGCCAGCAGAGGACAGCTCACAGATACGCAGTATTTT. This chain links TRBV2 with TRBJ2-3, with a weak D call TRBD1 (6 bases). The CDR3 extends over 13 amino acids. The germline V and J ends were trimmed by 6 bases and 2 bases, with 9 bases remaining between them. Germline CDR1 is SNHLY and CDR2 is FYNNEI.

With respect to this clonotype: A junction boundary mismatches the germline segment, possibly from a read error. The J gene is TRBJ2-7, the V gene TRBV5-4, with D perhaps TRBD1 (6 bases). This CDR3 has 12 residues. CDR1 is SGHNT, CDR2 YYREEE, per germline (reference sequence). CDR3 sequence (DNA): TGTGCCAGCAGCTTTCTTGAGGGGGAGCCATTCTTC. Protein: CASSFLEGEPFF.

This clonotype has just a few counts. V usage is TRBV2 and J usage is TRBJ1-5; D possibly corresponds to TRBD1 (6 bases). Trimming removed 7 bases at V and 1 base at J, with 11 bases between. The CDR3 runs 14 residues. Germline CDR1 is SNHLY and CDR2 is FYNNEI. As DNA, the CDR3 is TGTGCCAGCACTTGGGGGGCGAGCAATCAGCCCCAGCATTTT. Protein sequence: CASTWGASNQPQHF.

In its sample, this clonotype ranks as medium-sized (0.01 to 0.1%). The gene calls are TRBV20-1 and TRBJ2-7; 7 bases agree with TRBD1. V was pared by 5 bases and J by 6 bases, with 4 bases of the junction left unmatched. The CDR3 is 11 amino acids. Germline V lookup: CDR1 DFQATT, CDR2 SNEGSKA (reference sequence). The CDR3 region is CSAEQGFEQYV. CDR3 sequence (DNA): TGCAGTGCTGAACAGGGGTTCGAGCAGTACGTC.

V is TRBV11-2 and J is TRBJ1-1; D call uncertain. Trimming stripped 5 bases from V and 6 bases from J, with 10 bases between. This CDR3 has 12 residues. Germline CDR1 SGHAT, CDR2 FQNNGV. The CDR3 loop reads CASSRYGSEAFF. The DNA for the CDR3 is TGTGCCAGCAGCCGGTACGGGTCTGAAGCTTTCTTT. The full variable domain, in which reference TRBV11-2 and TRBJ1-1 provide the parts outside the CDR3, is EAGVAQSPRYKIIEKRQSVAFWCNPISGHATLYWYQQILGQGPKLLIQFQNNGVVDDSQLPKDRFSAERLKGVDSTLKIQPAKLEDSAVYLCASSRYGSEAFFGQGTRLTVV.

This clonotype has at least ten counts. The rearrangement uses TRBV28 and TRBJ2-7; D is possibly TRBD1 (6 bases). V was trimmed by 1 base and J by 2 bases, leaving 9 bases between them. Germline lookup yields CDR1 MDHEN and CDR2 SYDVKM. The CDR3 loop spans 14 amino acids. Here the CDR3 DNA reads TGTGCCAGCAGTTTATCGGGACAAGCCTACGAGCAGTACGTC. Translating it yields CASSLSGQAYEQYV.

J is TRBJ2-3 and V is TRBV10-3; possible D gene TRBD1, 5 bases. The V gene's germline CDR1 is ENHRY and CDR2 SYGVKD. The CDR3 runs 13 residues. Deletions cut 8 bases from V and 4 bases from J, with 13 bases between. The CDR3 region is CAISLEGADTQYF. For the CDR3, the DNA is TGTGCCATCTCCCTCGAAGGGGCAGATACGCAGTATTTT.

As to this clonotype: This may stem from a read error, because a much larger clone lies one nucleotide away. CDR3 in amino acids: CASSQEGRGSEQYF. DNA for the CDR3: TGCGCCAGCAGCCAAGAAGGCAGGGGAAGCGAGCAGTACTTC. This rearrangement joins TRBV4-1 to TRBJ2-7; a weak D match, TRBD1 (6 bases). CDR3 length: 14 amino acids. CDR1 and CDR2 (germline): MGHRA, YSYEKL. Trimming cost V 0 bases and J 6 bases, with 12 bases left between them.

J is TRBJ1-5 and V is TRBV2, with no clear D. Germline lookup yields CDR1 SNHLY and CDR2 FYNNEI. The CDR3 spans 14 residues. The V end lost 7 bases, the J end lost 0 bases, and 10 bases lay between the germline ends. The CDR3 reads CASTIQTSNQPQHF. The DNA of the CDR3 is TGTGCCAGCACCATACAGACTAGCAATCAGCCCCAGCATTTT.

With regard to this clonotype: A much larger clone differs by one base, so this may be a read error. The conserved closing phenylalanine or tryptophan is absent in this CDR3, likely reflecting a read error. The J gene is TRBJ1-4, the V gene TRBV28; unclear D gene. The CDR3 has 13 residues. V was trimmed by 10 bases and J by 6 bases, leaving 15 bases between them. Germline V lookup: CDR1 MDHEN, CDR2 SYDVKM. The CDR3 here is CATSTAVDEKLFL. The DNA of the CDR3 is TGTGCCACCTCGACGGCTGTCGATGAAAAACTGTTTTTG.

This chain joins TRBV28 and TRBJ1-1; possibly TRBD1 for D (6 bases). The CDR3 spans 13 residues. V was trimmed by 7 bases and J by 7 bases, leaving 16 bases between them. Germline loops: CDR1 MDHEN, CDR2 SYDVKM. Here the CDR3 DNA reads TGTGCCAGCACAAGGGGGGGGGATGTTGAAGCTTTCTTT. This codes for CASTRGGDVEAFF.

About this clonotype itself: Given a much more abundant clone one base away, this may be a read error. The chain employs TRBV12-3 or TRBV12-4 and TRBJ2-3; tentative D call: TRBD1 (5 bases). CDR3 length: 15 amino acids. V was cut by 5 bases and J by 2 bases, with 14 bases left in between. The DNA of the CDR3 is TGTGCCAGCAGTCCCTCGACAGAGTCCACAGATACGCAGTATTTT. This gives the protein CASSPSTESTDTQYF.

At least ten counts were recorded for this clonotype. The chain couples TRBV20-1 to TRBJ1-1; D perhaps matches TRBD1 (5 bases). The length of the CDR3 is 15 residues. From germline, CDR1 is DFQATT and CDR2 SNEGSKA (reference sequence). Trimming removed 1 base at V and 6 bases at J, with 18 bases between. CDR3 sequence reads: CSARAPQGRSAEAFF. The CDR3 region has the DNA TGCAGTGCTAGAGCCCCCCAGGGTCGGAGTGCTGAAGCTTTCTTT.

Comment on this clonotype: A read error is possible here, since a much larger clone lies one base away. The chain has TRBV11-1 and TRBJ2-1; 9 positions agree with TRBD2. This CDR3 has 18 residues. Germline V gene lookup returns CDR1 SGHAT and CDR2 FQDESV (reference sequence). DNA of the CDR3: TGTGCCAGCAGCTCCCAACTCGGGACTAGCAGCTCCTACAATGAGCGGTTCTTC. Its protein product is CASSSQLGTSSSYNERFF.

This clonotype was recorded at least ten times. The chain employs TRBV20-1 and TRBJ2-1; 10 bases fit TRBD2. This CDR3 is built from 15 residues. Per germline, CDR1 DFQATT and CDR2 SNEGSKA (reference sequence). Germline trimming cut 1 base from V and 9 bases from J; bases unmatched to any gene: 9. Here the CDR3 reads CSARVSSGRGGEQFF. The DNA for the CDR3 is TGCAGTGCTAGAGTCTCTAGCGGGAGAGGAGGTGAGCAGTTCTTC.

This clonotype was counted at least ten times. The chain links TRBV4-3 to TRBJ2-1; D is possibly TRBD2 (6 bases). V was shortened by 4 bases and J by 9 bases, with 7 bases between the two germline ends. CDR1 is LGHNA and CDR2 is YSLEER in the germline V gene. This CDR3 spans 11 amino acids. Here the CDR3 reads CASSPSVEQFF. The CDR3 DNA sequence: TGCGCCAGCAGCCCTAGCGTTGAGCAGTTCTTC.

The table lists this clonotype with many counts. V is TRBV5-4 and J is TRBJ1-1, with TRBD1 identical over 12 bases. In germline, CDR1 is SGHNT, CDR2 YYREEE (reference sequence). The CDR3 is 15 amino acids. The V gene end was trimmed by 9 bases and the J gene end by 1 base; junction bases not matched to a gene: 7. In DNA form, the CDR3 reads TGTGCCACAGGGACAGGGGGCGAGGGGAACACTGAAGCTTTCTTT. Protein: CATGTGGEGNTEAFF.

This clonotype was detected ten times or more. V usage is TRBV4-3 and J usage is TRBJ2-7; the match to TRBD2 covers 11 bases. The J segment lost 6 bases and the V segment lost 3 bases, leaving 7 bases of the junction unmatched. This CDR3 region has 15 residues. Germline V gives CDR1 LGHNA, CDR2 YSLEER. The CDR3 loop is CASSQGTSGSTEQYF. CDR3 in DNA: TGCGCCAGCAGCCAGGGGACTAGCGGTTCTACCGAGCAGTACTTC.

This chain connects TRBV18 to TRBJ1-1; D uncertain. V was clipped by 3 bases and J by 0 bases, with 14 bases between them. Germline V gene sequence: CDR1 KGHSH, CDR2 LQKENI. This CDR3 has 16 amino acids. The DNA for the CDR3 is TGTGCCAGCTCACCGGCGGCAGGCGGTTTGAACACTGAAGCTTTCTTT. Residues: CASSPAAGGLNTEAFF.

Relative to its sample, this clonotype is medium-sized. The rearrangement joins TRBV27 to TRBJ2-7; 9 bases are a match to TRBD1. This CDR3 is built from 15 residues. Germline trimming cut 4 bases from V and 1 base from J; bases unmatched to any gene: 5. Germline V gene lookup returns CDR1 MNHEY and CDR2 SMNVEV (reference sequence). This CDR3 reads CASSSPTGGSYEQYF. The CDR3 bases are TGTGCCAGCAGTTCCCCGACAGGGGGGTCCTACGAGCAGTACTTC.

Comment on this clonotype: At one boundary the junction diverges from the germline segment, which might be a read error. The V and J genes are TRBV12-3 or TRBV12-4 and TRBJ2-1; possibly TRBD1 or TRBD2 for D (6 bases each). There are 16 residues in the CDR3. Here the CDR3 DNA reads TGTGCCAGCAGTCCCTTGGGGGCAGCTAGGAGGGATGAGCGGTTCTTC. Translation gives CASSPLGAARRDERFF.

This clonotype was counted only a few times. The CDR3 DNA is TGTGCCAGCAGACCCCTGACCAGAAGCACAGATACGCAGTATTTT. Translated: CASRPLTRSTDTQYF. This chain joins TRBV12-3 or TRBV12-4 and TRBJ2-3; no clear D gene. This CDR3 comprises 15 residues. V lost 6 bases and J 0 bases, leaving 13 bases between the germline ends.

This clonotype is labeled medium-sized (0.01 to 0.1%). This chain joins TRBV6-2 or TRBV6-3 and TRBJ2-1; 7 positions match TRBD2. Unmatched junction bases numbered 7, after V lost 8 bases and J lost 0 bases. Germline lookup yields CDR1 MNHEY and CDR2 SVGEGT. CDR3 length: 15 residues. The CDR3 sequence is CASCRAGSSYNEQFF. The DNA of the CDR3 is TGTGCCAGCTGCCGAGCGGGGAGCTCCTACAATGAGCAGTTCTTC.

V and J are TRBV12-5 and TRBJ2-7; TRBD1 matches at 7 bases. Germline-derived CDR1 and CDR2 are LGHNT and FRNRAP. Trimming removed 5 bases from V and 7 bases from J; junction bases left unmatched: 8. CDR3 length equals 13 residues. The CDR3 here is CASGPDRLKEQYV. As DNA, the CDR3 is TGTGCTAGTGGTCCGGACAGGCTCAAGGAGCAGTACGTC.